The next 25 T cell receptor beta chains were all read from a single sample in a study of CD4 T cells in relation to SARS-CoV-2 and coronaviruses. The protocol was immunoSEQ multiplex PCR, while the TCRdb copy is restricted to in-frame clones and leaves out a portion. Of about 24,000 clones listed, approximately 72% were seen once; the top ten hold under 15%. The unexposed donors gave CD4+ T cells in about 2010-2019, prior to COVID-19. Isolation of CD4+ T cells took place after 10 days in culture. These receptors' antigens are unknown. Sequencing used CD4+ T cells from PBMCs, cultured in vitro. Source of these receptors: a human donor in good health.

In this sample, this clone turned up a few times. The chain couples TRBV10-3 to TRBJ2-7; the D gene is possibly TRBD1 (5 bases). The CDR3 covers 14 residues. Trimming cost V 4 bases and J 2 bases, with 12 bases left between them. Germline CDR1 reads ENHRY; CDR2 reads SYGVKD. DNA for the CDR3: TGTGCCATCAGTGCCAACCAAGGGGCCTACGAGCAGTACTTC. Residues: CAISANQGAYEQYF.

V usage is TRBV6-2 or TRBV6-3 and J usage is TRBJ1-5, with 7 bases that match TRBD1. V dropped 6 bases and J dropped 6; count of bases not matched to a gene: 11. The germline CDR1 and CDR2 sequences are MNHEY and SVGEGT. This CDR3 region has 15 residues. The CDR3 bases are TGTGCCAGCAGCCAGGGCGACAGGGCGGGTCAGCCCCAGCATTTT. Amino acids: CASSQGDRAGQPQHF.

This chain links TRBV6-1 with TRBJ2-2; 7 bases line up with TRBD2. V shed 1 base, J shed 5 bases, and the junction held 10 bases outside the gene matches. Germline V CDR1 and CDR2: MNHNS, SASEGT. This CDR3 has 17 amino acids. CDR3 region: CASSEVMGGSGTGELFF. CDR3 in DNA: TGTGCCAGCAGTGAAGTTATGGGGGGGTCGGGAACCGGGGAGCTGTTTTTT.

The chain recombines TRBV15 with TRBJ2-2; 8 nucleotides match TRBD2. Per germline, CDR1 LNHNV and CDR2 YYDKDF (reference sequence). This CDR3 has 17 amino acids. V lost 3 bases, J lost 3 bases, and 9 bases stayed unmatched. CDR3 protein: CATSRPPTSADTGELFF. DNA for the CDR3: TGTGCCACCAGCAGGCCTCCGACTAGCGCGGACACCGGGGAGCTGTTTTTT.

This rearrangement joins TRBV9 to TRBJ1-2; the D gene is possibly TRBD1 (6 bases). Looked up from germline, CDR1 is SGDLS and CDR2 is YYNGEE. CDR3 size: 13 residues. The germline V and J ends were trimmed by 0 bases and 3 bases, with 6 bases remaining between them. The CDR3 protein is CASSVDRDYGYTF. The CDR3 nucleotides read TGTGCCAGCAGCGTAGACAGGGACTATGGCTACACCTTC.

This chain uses TRBV19 with TRBJ1-1, with TRBD1 matching 7 bases. The germline V gene encodes CDR1 LNHDA and CDR2 SQIVND (reference sequence). With 4 bases clipped from V and 4 bases from J, the junction kept 3 bases outside the gene matches. The CDR3 is 13 amino acids. The CDR3 is CASSKTGSTEAFF. DNA for the CDR3: TGTGCCAGTAGTAAGACAGGGTCCACTGAAGCTTTCTTT.

The V and J genes are TRBV30 and TRBJ2-5, with D unclear. V was trimmed by 0 bases and J by 0 bases, leaving 8 bases between them. Germline V gives CDR1 GTSNPN, CDR2 SVGIG (reference sequence). CDR3 size: 14 residues. Here the CDR3 DNA reads TGTGCCTGGAGTGTAATGGCGGACCAAGAGACCCAGTACTTC. This codes for CAWSVMADQETQYF. Looking up the rest from reference TRBV30 and TRBJ2-5 gives the full variable domain: SQTIHQWPATLVQPVGSPLSLECTVEGTSNPNLYWYRQAAGRGLQLLFYSVGIGQISSEVPQNLSASRPQDRQFILSSKKLLLSDSGFYLCAWSVMADQETQYFGPGTRLLVL.

V and J are TRBV18 and TRBJ2-7, with TRBD1 identical over 8 bases. J lost 3 bases, V lost 6 bases, and 7 bases had no gene match. CDR3 size: 14 residues. Germline values: CDR1 KGHSH, CDR2 LQKENI. CDR3 DNA sequence: TGTGCCAGCTCGGGGACAGGATCAAACTACGAGCAGTACTTC. Encoded protein: CASSGTGSNYEQYF.

This clone was seen a handful of times. The chain uses TRBV19 and TRBJ2-2; D gene uncertain. Trimming cost V 1 base and J 3 bases, with 6 bases left between them. The CDR3 sequence is 14 residues long. Germline CDR1 is LNHDA and CDR2 is SQIVND (reference sequence). The CDR3: CASSIGTYTGELFF. In DNA form, the CDR3 reads TGTGCCAGTAGTATAGGTACATACACCGGGGAGCTGTTTTTT. Full variable domain (remainder filled in from reference TRBV19 and TRBJ2-2): DGGITQSPKYLFRKEGQNVTLSCEQNLNHDAMYWYRQDPGQGLRLIYYSQIVNDFQKGDIAEGYSVSREKKESFPLTVTSAQKNPTAFYLCASSIGTYTGELFFGEGSRLTVL.

This clone turned up a few times. CDR3 in amino acids: CASGLDLNTEAFF. The CDR3 DNA follows: TGTGCTAGTGGTTTGGACCTGAACACTGAAGCTTTCTTT. The chain couples TRBV12-5 to TRBJ1-1; D unclear. V lost 1 base, J lost 0 bases, and 3 bases lay in between. Germline CDR1 and CDR2: LGHNT and FRNRAP. The CDR3 loop spans 13 amino acids.

This sequence joins TRBV5-4 and TRBJ2-5, with 11 bases that match TRBD2. After removal of 0 bases from V and 4 bases from J, the junction contained 2 bases not matched to a gene. The CDR3 is 15 residues long. CDR1 and CDR2 from the germline V gene are SGHNT and YYREEE (reference sequence). In DNA, the CDR3 is TGTGCCAGCAGCTTGGGGCTAGCGGGAGGAGAGACCCAGTACTTC. Its protein product is CASSLGLAGGETQYF.

This chain links TRBV3-1 (or the pseudogene TRBV3-2) with TRBJ2-2; a weak D match, TRBD2 (5 bases). The CDR3 runs to 15 residues. Germline CDR1 is LGHDT and CDR2 is YNNKEL (reference sequence). Deletions cut 1 base from V and 2 bases from J, with 8 bases between. For the CDR3, the DNA is TGTGCCAGCAGCCAAGGGCGGGCCAACACCGGGGAGCTGTTTTTT. It is translated as CASSQGRANTGELFF.

This clone was counted a few times. The CDR3 region has the DNA TGTGCCAGCAGCTTGGGGATGACTAGAAGCAATGAGCAGTTCTTC. It encodes CASSLGMTRSNEQFF. This chain connects TRBV5-4 to TRBJ2-1, with a possible D match to TRBD2 (6 bases). The CDR3 has 15 residues. CDR1 and CDR2 from the germline V gene are SGHNT and YYREEE (reference sequence). Trimming left V 0 bases short and J 6 bases short, with 13 bases between. Full variable domain (missing parts from reference TRBV5-4 and TRBJ2-1): ETGVTQSPTHLIKTRGQQVTLRCSSQSGHNTVSWYQQALGQGPQFIFQYYREEENGRGNFPPRFSGLQFPNYSSELNVNALELDDSALYLCASSLGMTRSNEQFFGPGTRLTVL.

V usage is TRBV21-1 and J usage is TRBJ1-4. TRBV21-1 corresponds to a pseudogene. The CDR3 has 13 amino acids. CDR3 amino acids: CAIEPRANEKLFF. In DNA, the CDR3 is TGTGCCATTGAGCCGAGAGCTAATGAAAAACTGTTTTTT.

The rearrangement uses TRBV3-1 (or the pseudogene TRBV3-2) and TRBJ2-5; TRBD2 agrees at 9 bases. The CDR3 covers 16 residues. Germline V gene data show CDR1 as LGHDT and CDR2 as YNNKEL (reference sequence). Losses at the gene ends were 1 base for V and 2 bases for J; bases not matched to a gene: 5. The CDR3: CASSQGVAGVQETQYF. Here the CDR3 DNA reads TGTGCCAGCAGCCAAGGCGTAGCGGGAGTACAAGAGACCCAGTACTTC.

The J gene is TRBJ1-2, the V gene TRBV4-1; 9 positions agree with TRBD1. Unmatched junction bases numbered 11, after V lost 5 bases and J lost 4 bases. The germline CDR1 and CDR2 sequences are MGHRA and YSYEKL. This CDR3 contains 16 residues. CDR3: CASSGGQGPTIYGYTF. CDR3 nucleotide sequence: TGCGCCAGCAGCGGAGGACAGGGGCCCACCATCTATGGCTACACCTTC.

The V gene is TRBV5-4, the J gene TRBJ1-2; D is unclear. Germline V gives CDR1 SGHNT, CDR2 YYREEE (reference sequence). V was pared by 1 base and J by 4 bases, with 14 bases between. CDR3 size: 15 residues. The DNA of the CDR3 is TGTGCCAGCAGCTTGTCAACCATTCCCTCCTATGGCTACACCTTC. This codes for CASSLSTIPSYGYTF.

The gene calls are TRBV5-1 and TRBJ2-7; the match to TRBD2 covers 11 bases. Trimming at V came to 3 bases and at J to 5 bases, leaving 10 bases not matched to a gene. The germline gives CDR1 SGHRS, CDR2 YFSETQ. There are 16 residues in the CDR3. The CDR3, as DNA: TGCGCCAGCAGCTGGGGGAGACTAGCGGGAACTAACGAGCAGTACTTC. Residues: CASSWGRLAGTNEQYF. Full variable domain (outside the CDR3, taken from reference TRBV5-1 and TRBJ2-7): KAGVTQTPRYLIKTRGQQVTLSCSPISGHRSVSWYQQTPGQGLQFLFEYFSETQRNKGNFPGRFSGRQFSNSRSEMNVSTLELGDSALYLCASSWGRLAGTNEQYFGPGTRLTVT.

The V gene is TRBV5-1, the J gene TRBJ1-6, with 10 bases that match TRBD1. Germline loops: CDR1 SGHRS, CDR2 YFSETQ. The V gene end was trimmed by 3 bases and the J gene end by 7 bases; junction bases not matched to a gene: 4. The CDR3 spans 15 residues. In DNA form, the CDR3 reads TGCGCCAGCAGCTGGACAGGGGGAACGAATTCACCCCTCCACTTT. It translates to CASSWTGGTNSPLHF.

The chain employs TRBV30 and TRBJ2-4, with D possibly TRBD1 on 5 matching bases. The V and J ends lost 3 bases and 1 base respectively, with 16 bases between them. CDR1 and CDR2 (germline): GTSNPN, SVGIG (reference sequence). CDR3 length equals 16 residues. DNA of the CDR3: TGTGCCTGGAGGGGGCCGGTACCGAAGGCCAAAAACATTCAGTACTTC. This translates into CAWRGPVPKAKNIQYF.

This chain connects TRBV2 to TRBJ2-2; D remains unclear. Looked up from germline, CDR1 is SNHLY and CDR2 is FYNNEI. The CDR3 extends over 13 amino acids. Trimming pared 6 bases from V and 1 base from J, leaving 6 bases between. The CDR3 region has the DNA TGTGCCAGCAGATGGTTGAACACCGGGGAGCTGTTTTTT. Its translation is CASRWLNTGELFF.

The chain combines TRBV14 with TRBJ1-5; D may be TRBD1 (5 bases). The CDR3 has 13 amino acids. V was shortened by 4 bases and J by 4 bases, with 8 bases between the two germline ends. The germline V gene encodes CDR1 SGHDN and CDR2 FVKESK. DNA for the CDR3: TGTGCCAGCAGCCGACAGCCTAATCAGCCCCAGCATTTT. It yields the protein CASSRQPNQPQHF. Looking up the rest from reference TRBV14 and TRBJ1-5 gives the full variable domain: EAGVTQFPSHSVIEKGQTVTLRCDPISGHDNLYWYRRVMGKEIKFLLHFVKESKQDESGMPNNRFLAERTGGTYSTLKVQPAELEDSGVYFCASSRQPNQPQHFGDGTRLSIL.

The rearrangement joins TRBV6-5 to TRBJ1-2; TRBD1 matches 7 bases. This CDR3 region has 16 residues. Germline CDR1 is MNHEY and CDR2 is SVGAGI. J gave up 4 bases and V 3 bases, and 11 bases lay outside the gene matches. The CDR3 reads CASSYSGTAPGYGYTF. CDR3 nucleotides: TGTGCCAGCAGTTATTCGGGGACAGCCCCGGGCTATGGCTACACCTTC.

The V and J genes are TRBV5-1 and TRBJ2-7, with D maybe TRBD2 (7 bases). The V gene lost 0 bases and the J gene lost 3 bases, with 16 bases spanning the gap. The CDR3 sequence is 16 residues long. CDR1 is SGHRS and CDR2 is YFSETQ in the germline V gene. The chain's CDR3 is CASSLEGGGPNYEQYF. The DNA of the CDR3 is TGCGCCAGCAGCTTGGAGGGGGGAGGGCCTAACTACGAGCAGTACTTC.

V and J are TRBV28 and TRBJ2-7; TRBD2 matches 9 bases. The length of the CDR3 is 15 residues. The trim removed 9 bases at V and 4 bases at J, leaving 13 bases unmatched. Germline lookup yields CDR1 MDHEN and CDR2 SYDVKM. In DNA, the CDR3 is TGTGCCAGTACACCCGCTAGCGGGATAAGATACGAGCAGTACTTC. Translating it yields CASTPASGIRYEQYF.